This T cell receptor (beta chain) was sequenced for a study of control samples from healthy donors and cancer patients. The V end lost 4 bases, the J end lost 1 base, and 12 bases lay between the germline ends. The CDR3 is 15 amino acids. The germline V gene encodes CDR1 SGHRS and CDR2 YFSETQ. Method: immunoSEQ multiplex PCR; TCRdb's copy keeps in-frame clones and lacks some. The data hold about 82,000 clones, with 87% observed a single time. V usage is TRBV5-1 and J usage is TRBJ2-1; a possible D gene is TRBD2 (5 bases). Input material: blood. The receptor's source is a man aged 45-65 years in good health. CDR3 bases: TGCGCCAGCAGCGCCACCGGGGATTCCTACAATGAGCAGTTCTTC. Translating gives CASSATGDSYNEQFF.